Many counts were recorded for the clone carrying this T cell receptor beta chain. Antigen specificity is unknown. Described time point: newly diagnosed GD, antithyroid drugs for less than 3 months. PBMC-extracted RNA yielded the TCR library. The data were taken from a study of regulatory T cells in long-lasting Graves disease. Study-level results: Tissue studied was limited to peripheral blood, excluding thyroid tissue. Since the sample size was small, accuracy may have been reduced.

Assembly of TCR beta libraries relied on iRepertoire HTBI primers together with Arm-PCR of CDR3 regions. TCRdb recomputed calls from the multiplex PCR reads with MiXCR, one row per CDR3 protein. The sample includes about 620,000 distinct CDR3 sequences, around 15% seen only once; the top ten take 15% to 20%. The data were also submitted as part of a second study, on T cells in Graves' hyperthyroidism and ophthalmopathy.

Sequenced material: peripheral blood mononuclear cells (PBMCs), taken at new diagnosis, from a patient treated with antithyroid drugs. The sequence was collected from a woman aged 25 to 39 with Graves disease.

CDR3: CASSPGLPTYEQYF. The CDR3 DNA sequence: TGTGCCAGCTCACCGGGACTACCGACCTACGAGCAGTACTTC. The chain is built from TRBV18 and TRBJ2-7; the match to TRBD2 covers 7 bases. The CDR3 length is 14 residues. V trimming: 3 bases; J trimming: 2 bases; junction bases outside the gene matches: 4. CDR1 is KGHSH, CDR2 LQKENI, per germline. The full variable domain, in which reference TRBV18 and TRBJ2-7 provide the parts outside the CDR3, is NAGVMQNPRHLVRRRGQEARLRCSPMKGHSHVYWYRQLPEEGLKFMVYLQKENIIDESGMPKERFSAEFPKEGPSILRIQQVVRGDSAAYFCASSPGLPTYEQYFGPGTRLTVT.